Following are 21 T cell receptor beta chains from one sample sequenced in a study of Graves' ophthalmopathy and Graves' hyperthyroidism. Investigators amplified TCR beta CDR3 regions from RNA transcripts. First-round RT-PCR used HTBI primers; second-round multiplex PCR followed. One entry per CDR3 protein results from TCRdb running MiXCR on the multiplex PCR reads. This sample has around 1.1 million distinct CDR3 sequences; about 40% occur once, and the top ten carry 11%. Sequenced input: peripheral blood or thyroid tissue (not recorded which). These receptors were obtained from an adult man with Graves' hyperthyroidism.

This clonotype was seen at least ten times. The V and J genes are TRBV15 and TRBJ2-7; perhaps TRBD1 as D (5 bases). The V gene lost 1 base and the J gene lost 3 bases, with 7 bases spanning the gap. The CDR3 is 13 amino acids. Germline values: CDR1 LNHNV, CDR2 YYDKDF (reference sequence). The CDR3 sequence is CATSRGQLYEQYF. Written as DNA, the CDR3 is TGTGCCACCAGCAGAGGACAGCTCTACGAGCAGTACTTC.

This clonotype showed up many times. The chain joins TRBV20-1 to TRBJ2-7; D is uncertain. Germline V gene sequence: CDR1 DFQATT, CDR2 SNEGSKA (reference sequence). With 4 bases removed from V and 6 bases from J, the gap between germline ends came to 7 bases. This CDR3 region has 10 residues. The CDR3 spells CSANKREQYF. The CDR3 DNA is TGCAGTGCTAACAAGCGCGAGCAGTACTTC.

This clonotype was recorded many times. This chain uses TRBV5-5 with TRBJ2-5; the match to TRBD2 covers 7 bases. With V trimmed by 3 bases and J by 3 bases, 2 bases remained unmatched. The CDR3 contains 13 residues. Germline-derived CDR1 and CDR2 are SGHKS and YYEKEE (reference sequence). The CDR3 nucleotides are TGTGCCAGCAGCTGGGGGGGAGAAGAGACCCAGTACTTC. Its translation: CASSWGGEETQYF. Full variable domain (remainder filled in from reference TRBV5-5 and TRBJ2-5): DAGVTQSPTHLIKTRGQQVTLRCSPISGHKSVSWYQQVLGQGPQFIFQYYEKEERGRGNFPDRFSARQFPNYSSELNVNALLLGDSALYLCASSWGGEETQYFGPGTRLLVL.

This clonotype was found many times. J is TRBJ1-2 and V is TRBV10-2; the D gene is possibly TRBD1 (6 bases). The CDR3 is made up of 13 amino acids. Trimming shortened V by 1 base and J by 6 bases, and 9 bases separated the two germline ends. The V gene's germline CDR1 is WSHSY and CDR2 SAAADI. The CDR3 spells CASSEWGPDGYTF. CDR3 nucleotide sequence: TGCGCCAGCAGTGAGTGGGGGCCGGATGGCTACACCTTC.

This clonotype was detected only a few times. V usage is TRBV3-1 and J usage is TRBJ2-7, with D maybe TRBD1 (5 bases). Trimming removed 0 bases at V and 12 bases at J, with 12 bases between. The V gene's germline CDR1 is LGHDT and CDR2 YNNKEL (reference sequence). The CDR3 has 12 amino acids. CDR3: CASSQDPRVWYF. CDR3 DNA: TGTGCCAGCAGCCAAGATCCCAGGGTCTGGTACTTC.

This chain links TRBV5-1 with TRBJ2-2; D might be TRBD2 (5 bases). The CDR3 extends over 17 amino acids. In germline, CDR1 is SGHRS, CDR2 YFSETQ. Trimming shortened V by 4 bases and J by 1 base, and 17 bases separated the two germline ends. Here the CDR3 reads CASSPVGVSQNTGELFF. In nucleotides, the CDR3 is TGCGCCAGCAGCCCCGTCGGGGTATCCCAGAACACCGGGGAGCTGTTTTTT.

This clonotype was seen a single time. The chain combines TRBV25-1 with TRBJ1-2; D gene uncertain. Germline loops: CDR1 MGHDK, CDR2 SYGVNS. V lost 5 bases to trimming and J lost 11 bases, with 18 bases between them. This CDR3 region has 13 residues. CDR3 DNA sequence: TGTGCCAGCAGTTTCTTACCCGTCATAAGGTACACCTTC. Amino acid sequence: CASSFLPVIRYTF.

The chain's CDR3 is CASSESGQQGGYSYEQYF. The CDR3 DNA reads TGTGCCAGCAGTGAATCCGGTCAGCAAGGCGGTTACTCCTACGAGCAGTACTTC. V usage is TRBV25-1 and J usage is TRBJ2-7, with unresolved D. V was trimmed by 1 base and J by 0 bases, leaving 19 bases between them. The CDR3 sequence is 18 residues long. Germline loops: CDR1 MGHDK, CDR2 SYGVNS.

The chain joins TRBV15 to TRBJ2-5; tentative D call: TRBD2 (6 bases). The CDR3 runs to 13 residues. Germline CDR1 LNHNV, CDR2 YYDKDF (reference sequence). Trimming stripped 10 bases from V and 7 bases from J, with 19 bases between. CDR3 region: CASVEEGRRTQYF. CDR3 DNA: TGTGCCAGCGTGGAAGAAGGGAGGAGGACCCAGTACTTC.

This clonotype has a count of ten or more. This chain links TRBV9 with TRBJ2-7; D perhaps matches TRBD2 (7 bases). In germline, CDR1 is SGDLS, CDR2 YYNGEE. Trimming took 3 bases from V and 4 from J, leaving 20 bases between them. The CDR3 loop spans 16 amino acids. The CDR3 reads CASSAPGGANVYEQYF. In DNA form, the CDR3 reads TGTGCCAGCAGCGCCCCTGGGGGGGCGAACGTTTACGAGCAGTACTTC. The full variable domain, its missing parts supplied by reference TRBV9 and TRBJ2-7, is DSGVTQTPKHLITATGQRVTLRCSPRSGDLSVYWYQQSLDQGLQFLIQYYNGEERAKGNILERFSAQQFPDLHSELNLSSLELGDSALYFCASSAPGGANVYEQYFGPGTRLTVT.

This clonotype was seen a handful of times. The chain uses TRBV12-3 or TRBV12-4 and TRBJ1-1, with D maybe TRBD1 (6 bases). Trimming stripped 7 bases from V and 4 bases from J, with 16 bases between. This CDR3 has 14 amino acids. The DNA of the CDR3 is TGTGCCAGCACCCCCGGGGGCGCGCTCACTGAAGCTTTCTTT. Its protein is CASTPGGALTEAFF.

The rearrangement joins TRBV5-6 to TRBJ2-7; 7 bases map to TRBD2. In germline, CDR1 is SGHDT, CDR2 YYEEEE. The CDR3 contains 15 residues. Losses at the gene ends were 0 bases for V and 10 bases for J; bases not matched to a gene: 13. CDR3 coding DNA: TGTGCCAGCAGCTTGGGGCGGGACTACACCAACGGACAGTACTTC. It is translated as CASSLGRDYTNGQYF.

The chain has TRBV24-1 and TRBJ2-7; D might be TRBD2 (6 bases). The germline gives CDR1 KGHDR, CDR2 SFDVKD. Deletions cut 11 bases from V and 0 bases from J, with 16 bases between. There are 14 residues in the CDR3. The CDR3: CARSGLLGSYEQYF. The CDR3 nucleotides are TGTGCCAGGTCGGGACTCCTGGGCTCCTACGAGCAGTACTTC.

V and J are TRBV7-3 and TRBJ2-1, with D possibly TRBD2 on 5 matching bases. Between the trimmed V and J ends, which lost 6 bases and 3 bases, there was a span of 15 bases. This CDR3 region has 15 residues. CDR1 and CDR2 from the germline V gene are SGHTA and FQGTGA. CDR3 region: CASSFRRSYYNEQFF. The CDR3 DNA follows: TGTGCCAGCAGTTTCAGGAGGAGCTACTACAATGAGCAGTTCTTC.

This clonotype was observed a few times. V gene TRBV4-1 combines with J gene TRBJ2-7; either TRBD1 or TRBD2 may supply D (5 bases each). Per the germline V gene, CDR1 is MGHRA and CDR2 is YSYEKL. This CDR3 is 14 amino acids long. Trimming pared 4 bases from V and 6 bases from J, leaving 16 bases between. CDR3 sequence (DNA): TGCGCCAGCAGCCCCGAGATTACTGGGGGCGAGCAGTACTTC. It is translated as CASSPEITGGEQYF.

This clonotype was recorded a few times. This may be a read error: a much more frequent sequence differs by one nucleotide. V is TRBV15 and J is TRBJ2-7; D not resolved. This CDR3 region has 11 residues. CDR1 is LNHNV and CDR2 is YYDKDF in the germline V gene (reference sequence). Trimming left V 5 bases short and J 5 bases short, with 7 bases between. CDR3 DNA sequence: TGTGCCACCAGCCGGTTCCACGAGCAGTACTTC. Its protein product is CATSRFHEQYF.

This clonotype was observed many times. The V call is TRBV19, the J call TRBJ1-1; D not certain. Germline lookup yields CDR1 LNHDA and CDR2 SQIVND (reference sequence). The CDR3 covers 14 residues. V was pared by 1 base and J by 1 base, with 7 bases between. As DNA, the CDR3 is TGTGCCAGTAGTATAGTGGCGGGGAACACTGAAGCTTTCTTT. The encoded protein is CASSIVAGNTEAFF.

Many counts were recorded for this clonotype. The chain joins TRBV9 to TRBJ1-1; no reliable D call. This CDR3 spans 14 amino acids. Germline values: CDR1 SGDLS, CDR2 YYNGEE. With 2 bases removed from V and 5 bases from J, the gap between germline ends came to 13 bases. This CDR3 reads CASSVDGDVTEAFF. The CDR3 coding sequence is TGTGCCAGCAGCGTGGACGGCGACGTGACTGAAGCTTTCTTT.

This clonotype was seen at least ten times. The chain combines TRBV7-9 with TRBJ2-5; D gene uncertain. The CDR3 covers 13 residues. Trimming removed 10 bases at V and 4 bases at J, with 16 bases between. Germline CDR1 and CDR2: SEHNR and FQNEAQ (reference sequence). CDR3 DNA sequence: TGTGCCACTCAGCTCGTGCCGGGAGAGACCCAGTACTTC. Translated: CATQLVPGETQYF. Full variable domain (remainder filled in from reference TRBV7-9 and TRBJ2-5): DTGVSQNPRHKITKRGQNVTFRCDPISEHNRLYWYRQTLGQGPEFLTYFQNEAQLEKSRLLSDRFSAERPKGSFSTLEIQRTEQGDSAMYLCATQLVPGETQYFGPGTRLLVL.

The CDR3 DNA reads TGCAGTGCTGTACACACACAGGGGTACGAGCAGTACTTC. It codes for CSAVHTQGYEQYF. This sequence joins TRBV20-1 and TRBJ2-7; 7 bases line up with TRBD1. Germline assignment: CDR1 DFQATT and CDR2 SNEGSKA (reference sequence). Trimming removed 5 bases from V and 4 bases from J; junction bases left unmatched: 8. The CDR3 extends over 13 amino acids.

The sample holds many counts of this clonotype. The genes are TRBV20-1 and TRBJ1-5, with D possibly TRBD1 on 5 matching bases. The CDR3 sequence is 15 residues long. In germline, CDR1 is DFQATT, CDR2 SNEGSKA (reference sequence). Trimming shortened V by 0 bases and J by 0 bases, and 9 bases separated the two germline ends. CDR3 residues: CSARERQNSNQPQHF. CDR3 DNA sequence: TGCAGTGCTAGAGAAAGACAGAATAGCAATCAGCCCCAGCATTTT.